These T cell receptor beta chains were read from a single sample in a study of control samples from healthy donors and cancer patients. This table comes from immunoSEQ multiplex PCR, and its TCRdb copy is limited to in-frame clones, with some not included. The table includes tens of thousands of clones, about 89% detected once. The sequenced sample was PBMCs. The receptors were sampled from a woman aged 50 to 60 with head and neck cancer. Both conserved end residues are part of each CDR3.

cdr3_length	v_call	j_call	cdr3_aa
14	TRBV7-2	TRBJ1-4	CASSKQGGNEKLFF
16	TRBV7-9	TRBJ2-3	CASSPPGQRYTDTQYF
17	TRBV30	TRBJ1-2	CAWKVAGQSSLGYGYTF
15	TRBV5-6	TRBJ2-3	CASTYSGQGRDTQYF
11	TRBV16	TRBJ1-2	CASSQGYGYTF
16	TRBV19	TRBJ1-5	CASSTGRAVVGQPQHF
14	TRBV19	TRBJ1-2	CASSTRQAPYGYTF
15	TRBV6-2/TRBV6-3	TRBJ2-7	CASSYWTGGSYEQYF
17	TRBV5-1	TRBJ2-3	CASSLVLRGRSTDTQYF
15	TRBV4-2	TRBJ1-5	CASTLRTGDNQPQHF
17	TRBV2	TRBJ2-5	CASSEVPGGGHQETQYF
17	TRBV27	TRBJ2-7	CASSTIRGTSGGPEQYF
14	TRBV6-6	TRBJ1-5	CASSFGQVDQPQHF
15	TRBV5-1	TRBJ2-5	CASSRSTDRQETQYF
17	TRBV19	TRBJ1-2	CASSTQRTREANYGYTF